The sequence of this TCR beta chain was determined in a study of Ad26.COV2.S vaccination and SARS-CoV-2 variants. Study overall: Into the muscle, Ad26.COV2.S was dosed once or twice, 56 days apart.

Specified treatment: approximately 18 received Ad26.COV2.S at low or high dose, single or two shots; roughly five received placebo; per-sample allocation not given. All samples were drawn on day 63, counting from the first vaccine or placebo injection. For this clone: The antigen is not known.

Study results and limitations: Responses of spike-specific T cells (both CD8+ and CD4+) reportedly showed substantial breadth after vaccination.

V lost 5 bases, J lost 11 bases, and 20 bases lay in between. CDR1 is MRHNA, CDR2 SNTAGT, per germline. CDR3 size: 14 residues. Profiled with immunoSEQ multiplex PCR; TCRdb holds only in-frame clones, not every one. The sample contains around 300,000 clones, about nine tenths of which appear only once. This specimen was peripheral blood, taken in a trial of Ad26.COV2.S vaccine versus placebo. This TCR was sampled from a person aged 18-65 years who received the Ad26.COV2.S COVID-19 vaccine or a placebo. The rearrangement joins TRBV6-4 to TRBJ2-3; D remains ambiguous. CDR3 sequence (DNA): TGTGCCAGCAGTCCCATCGTATCGGGCCTAGGGCAGTATTTT. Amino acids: CASSPIVSGLGQYF.